This TCR beta chain was identified during a study of shared clonotypes between healthy human individuals. Study context: There were three CD4 naive, three CD4 memory, two CD8 naive and one CD8 memory plates per donor.

Overall study findings and caveats: Several donors held roughly 5% of naive CD4 clonotypes in common.

The sorted-subset replicate PCRs were given around 0.2 ug DNA, which is tens of thousands of T cell genomes. Produced via immunoSEQ multiplex PCR; TCRdb's table is partial and in-frame only. Seen here are roughly 2 million clones, roughly 94% observed once, and the top ten hold about 1.1%. Cells designated naive CD8 were CD45RO-negative and were positively selected for CCR7, with terminally differentiated effector memory CD45RA+ cells excluded. With regard to this clone: Its antigen is undetermined. In the same sample, other DNA sequences code for this CDR3.

Sequencing was carried out using naive CD8+ T cells sorted from blood. The sequence came from a man in his late teens or twenties in good health.

In nucleotides, the CDR3 is TGTGCCAGCAGTGAGACAGGCTCCTACGAGCAGTACTTC. Translating it yields CASSETGSYEQYF. The rearrangement links TRBV27 to TRBJ2-7, with TRBD1 as a possible D gene (6 bases). The germline CDR1 and CDR2 sequences are MNHEY and SMNVEV (reference sequence). V shed 5 bases and J shed 0 bases, with 8 bases lying between them. This CDR3 has 13 residues.